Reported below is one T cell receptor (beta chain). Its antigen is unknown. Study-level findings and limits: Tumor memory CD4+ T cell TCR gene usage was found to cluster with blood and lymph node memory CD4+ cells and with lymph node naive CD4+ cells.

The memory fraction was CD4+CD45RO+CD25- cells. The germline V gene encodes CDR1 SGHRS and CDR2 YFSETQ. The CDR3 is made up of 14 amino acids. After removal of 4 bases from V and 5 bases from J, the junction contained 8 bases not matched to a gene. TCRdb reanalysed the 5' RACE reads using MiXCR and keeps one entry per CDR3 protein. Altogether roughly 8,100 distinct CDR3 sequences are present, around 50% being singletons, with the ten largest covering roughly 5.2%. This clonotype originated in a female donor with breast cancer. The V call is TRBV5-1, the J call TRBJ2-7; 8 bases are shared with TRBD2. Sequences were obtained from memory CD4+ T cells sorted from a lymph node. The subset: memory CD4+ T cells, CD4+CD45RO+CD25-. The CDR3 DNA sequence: TGCGCCAGCAGCCACCCGGGACTAGTCGACGAGCAGTACTTC. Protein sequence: CASSHPGLVDEQYF.